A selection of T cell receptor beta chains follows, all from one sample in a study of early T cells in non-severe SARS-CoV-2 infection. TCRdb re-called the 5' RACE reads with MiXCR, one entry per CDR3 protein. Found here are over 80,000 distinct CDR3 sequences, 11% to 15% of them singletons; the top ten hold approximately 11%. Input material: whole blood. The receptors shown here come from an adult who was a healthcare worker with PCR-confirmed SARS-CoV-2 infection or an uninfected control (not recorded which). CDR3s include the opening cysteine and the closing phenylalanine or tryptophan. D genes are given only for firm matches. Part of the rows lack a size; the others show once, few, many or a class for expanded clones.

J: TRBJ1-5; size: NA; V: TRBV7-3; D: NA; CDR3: CASSLNGAQPQHF; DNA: TGTGCCAGCAGCTTAAACGGGGCTCAGCCCCAGCATTTT
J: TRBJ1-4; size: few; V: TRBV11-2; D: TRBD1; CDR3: CASSPGQRNTNEKLFF; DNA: TGTGCCAGCAGCCCGGGACAGCGGAATACTAATGAAAAACTGTTTTTT
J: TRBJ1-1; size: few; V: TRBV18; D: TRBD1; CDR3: CASSPFTGGLSEAFF; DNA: TGTGCCAGCTCACCATTTACAGGGGGCCTTTCTGAAGCTTTCTTT
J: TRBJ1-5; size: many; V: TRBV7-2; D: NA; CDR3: CASSPQGSLNQPQHF; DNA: TGTGCCAGCAGCCCGCAGGGCTCCCTCAATCAGCCCCAGCATTTT
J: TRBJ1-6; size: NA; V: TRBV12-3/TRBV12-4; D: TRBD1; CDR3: CASSVDRGAGNSPLHF; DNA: TGTGCCAGCAGTGTAGACAGGGGGGCCGGTAATTCACCCCTCCACTTT
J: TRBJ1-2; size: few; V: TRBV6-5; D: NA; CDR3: CASSVVGIGNYGYTF; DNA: TGTGCCAGCAGTGTGGTGGGGATAGGAAACTATGGCTACACCTTC
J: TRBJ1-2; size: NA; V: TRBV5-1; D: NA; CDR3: CASSPQPGNYGYTF; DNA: TGCGCCAGCAGCCCCCAACCGGGTAACTATGGCTACACCTTC
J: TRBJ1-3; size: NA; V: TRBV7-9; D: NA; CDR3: CASSSTGSGNTIYF; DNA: TGTGCCAGCAGCTCAACAGGGTCTGGAAACACCATATATTTT
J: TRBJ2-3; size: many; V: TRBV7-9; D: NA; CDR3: CASSLAQNTDTQYF; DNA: TGTGCCAGCAGCTTAGCCCAGAACACAGATACGCAGTATTTT
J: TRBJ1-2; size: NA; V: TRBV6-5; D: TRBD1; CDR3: CASYRGGDYGYTF; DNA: TGTGCCAGCTACAGAGGGGGCGACTATGGCTACACCTTC
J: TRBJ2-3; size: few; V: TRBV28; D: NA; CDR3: CASSSRDRHTDTQYF; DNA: TGTGCCAGCAGTTCCCGGGACCGCCACACAGATACGCAGTATTTT
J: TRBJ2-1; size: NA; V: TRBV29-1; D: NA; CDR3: CSDRSPGRTDNEQFF; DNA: TGCAGCGACAGGTCCCCCGGCCGGACGGACAATGAGCAGTTCTTC
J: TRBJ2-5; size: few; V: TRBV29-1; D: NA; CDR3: CSVEDYEGGPAETQYF; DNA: TGCAGCGTTGAAGATTATGAGGGGGGGCCGGCGGAGACCCAGTACTTC
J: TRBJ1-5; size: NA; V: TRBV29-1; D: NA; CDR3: CSVASDSSNQPQHF; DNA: TGCAGCGTTGCTTCAGACTCTAGCAATCAGCCCCAGCATTTT
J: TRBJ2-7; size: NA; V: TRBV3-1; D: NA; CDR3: CASSHREREQYF; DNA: TGTGCCAGCAGCCATCGTGAGCGCGAGCAGTACTTC
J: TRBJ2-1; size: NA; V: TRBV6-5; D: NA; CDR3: CASSYRGSEQFF; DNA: TGTGCCAGCAGTTACAGGGGGAGTGAGCAGTTCTTC
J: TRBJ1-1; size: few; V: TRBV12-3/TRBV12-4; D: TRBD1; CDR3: CASSFDRGPNTEAFF; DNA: TGTGCCAGCAGTTTTGACAGGGGGCCGAACACTGAAGCTTTCTTT
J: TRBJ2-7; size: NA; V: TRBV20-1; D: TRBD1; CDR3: CSARDRGRGSYEQYF; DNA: TGCAGTGCTAGAGACAGGGGGCGAGGCTCCTACGAGCAGTACTTC
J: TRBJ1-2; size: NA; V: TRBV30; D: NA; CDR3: CAWAHTGILTPNYGYTF; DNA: TGTGCCTGGGCCCATACAGGGATCTTGACTCCTAACTATGGCTACACCTTC
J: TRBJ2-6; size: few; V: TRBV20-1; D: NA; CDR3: CSAIRTGANVLTF; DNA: TGCAGTGCTATACGAACTGGGGCCAACGTCCTGACTTTC
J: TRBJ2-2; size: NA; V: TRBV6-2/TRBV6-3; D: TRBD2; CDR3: CASKDAGGSSVELFF; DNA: TGTGCCAGCAAAGACGCGGGGGGAAGTTCGGTGGAGCTGTTTTTT
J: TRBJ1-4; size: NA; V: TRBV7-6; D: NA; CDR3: CASSLGPNNEKLFF; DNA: TGTGCCAGCAGCTTGGGACCGAATAATGAAAAACTGTTTTTT
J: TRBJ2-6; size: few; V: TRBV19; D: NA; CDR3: CASSAIILSGANVLTF; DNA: TGTGCCAGTAGCGCGATCATCCTTTCTGGGGCCAACGTCCTGACTTTC
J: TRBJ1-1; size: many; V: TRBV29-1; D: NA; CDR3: CSVDRSLNTEAFF; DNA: TGCAGCGTTGACAGGTCATTGAACACTGAAGCTTTCTTT